This note documents a single T cell receptor (beta chain) sequence. Its antigen is undetermined. The sample carries other DNA sequences with the same CDR3. The germline V gene has CDR1 SGHTA and CDR2 FQGTGA. With 2 bases removed from V and 0 bases from J, the gap between germline ends came to 4 bases. The CDR3 has 13 residues. The data were obtained in a study of beta chain features in type 1 diabetes. Expressed TCRB transcripts were sequenced because the isolated RNA had all been reverse transcribed beforehand. Profiled with immunoSEQ multiplex PCR; TCRdb holds only in-frame clones, not every one. The top ten hold 0.023% of the sample, which has under 950,000 clones, 15% to 20% seen once. Study-wide points: Healthy donors had naive, central memory and Treg TCRB repertoires that appeared less similar than those seen among patients. Patients with type 1 diabetes carried fewer insertions and had more deletions at their VDJ junctions. Type 1 diabetes patients had TCRB CDR3s that were shorter (moderately but significantly so) in all four CD4+ subsets.

The receptor's source is a woman between 18 and 29 years old in good health. This sequence joins TRBV7-3 and TRBJ1-1, with D hard to call. Material: naive CD4+ T cells from blood. CDR3 in DNA: TGTGCCAGCAGCTTAGGCATGAACACTGAAGCTTTCTTT. It yields the protein CASSLGMNTEAFF.